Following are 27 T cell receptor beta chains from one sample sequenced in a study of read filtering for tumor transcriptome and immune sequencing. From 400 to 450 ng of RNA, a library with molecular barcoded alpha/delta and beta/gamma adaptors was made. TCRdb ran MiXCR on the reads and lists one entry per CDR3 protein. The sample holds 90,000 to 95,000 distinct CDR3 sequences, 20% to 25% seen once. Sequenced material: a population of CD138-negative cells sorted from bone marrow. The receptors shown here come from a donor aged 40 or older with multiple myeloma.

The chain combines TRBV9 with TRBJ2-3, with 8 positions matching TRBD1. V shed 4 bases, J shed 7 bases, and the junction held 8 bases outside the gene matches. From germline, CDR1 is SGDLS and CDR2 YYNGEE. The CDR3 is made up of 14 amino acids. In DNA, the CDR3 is TGTGCCAGCAGCCCACCGGACAGGGCTTATACGCAGTATTTT. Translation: CASSPPDRAYTQYF. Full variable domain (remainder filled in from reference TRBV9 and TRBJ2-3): DSGVTQTPKHLITATGQRVTLRCSPRSGDLSVYWYQQSLDQGLQFLIQYYNGEERAKGNILERFSAQQFPDLHSELNLSSLELGDSALYFCASSPPDRAYTQYFGPGTRLTVL.

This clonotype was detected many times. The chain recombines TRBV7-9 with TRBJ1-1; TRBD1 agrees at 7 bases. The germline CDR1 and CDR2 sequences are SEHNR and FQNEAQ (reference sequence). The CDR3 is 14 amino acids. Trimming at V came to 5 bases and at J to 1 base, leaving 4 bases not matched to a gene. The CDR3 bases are TGTGCCAGCAGCCTCAGGGGGTCGAACACTGAAGCTTTCTTT. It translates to CASSLRGSNTEAFF.

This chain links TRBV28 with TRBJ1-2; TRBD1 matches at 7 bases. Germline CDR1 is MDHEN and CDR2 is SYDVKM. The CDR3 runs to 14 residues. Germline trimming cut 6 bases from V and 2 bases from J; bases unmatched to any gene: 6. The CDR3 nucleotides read TGTGCCAGCAGCCCGACAGGGAGGAACTATGGCTACACCTTC. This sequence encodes CASSPTGRNYGYTF.

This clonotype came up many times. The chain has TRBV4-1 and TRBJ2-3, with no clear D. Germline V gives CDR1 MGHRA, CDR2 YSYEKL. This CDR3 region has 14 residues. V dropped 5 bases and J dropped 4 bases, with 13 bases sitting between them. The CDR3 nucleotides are TGCGCCAGCAGCGTTCGCGTTTTCGCAGATACGCAGTATTTT. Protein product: CASSVRVFADTQYF.

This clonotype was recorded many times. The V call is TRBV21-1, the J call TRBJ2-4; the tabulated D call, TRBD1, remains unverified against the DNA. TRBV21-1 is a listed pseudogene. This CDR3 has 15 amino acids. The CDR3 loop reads CASSNPGRTKNIQYF. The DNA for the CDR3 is TGTGCCAGCAGCAACCCTGGGAGAACCAAAAACATTCAGTACTTC.

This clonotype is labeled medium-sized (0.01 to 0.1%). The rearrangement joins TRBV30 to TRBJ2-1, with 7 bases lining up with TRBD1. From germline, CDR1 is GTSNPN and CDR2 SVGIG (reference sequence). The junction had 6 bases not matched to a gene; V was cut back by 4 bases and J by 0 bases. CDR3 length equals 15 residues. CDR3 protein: CAWMRTGSSYNEQFF. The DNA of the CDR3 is TGTGCCTGGATGCGGACAGGCAGCTCCTACAATGAGCAGTTCTTC.

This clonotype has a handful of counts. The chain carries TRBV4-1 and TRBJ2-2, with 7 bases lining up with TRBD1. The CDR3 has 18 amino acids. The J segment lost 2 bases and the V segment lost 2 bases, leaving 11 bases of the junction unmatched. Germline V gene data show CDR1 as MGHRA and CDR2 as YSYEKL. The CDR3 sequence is CASSQYSPGQINTGELFF. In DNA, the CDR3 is TGCGCCAGCAGCCAATATAGCCCGGGACAGATAAACACCGGGGAGCTGTTTTTT.

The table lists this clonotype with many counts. The CDR3, as DNA: TGTGCCAGCAAATCGACTAGCGGGGTCTACAATGAGCAGTTCTTC. Amino acid sequence: CASKSTSGVYNEQFF. This chain connects TRBV2 to TRBJ2-1, with TRBD2 matching over 11 bases. Germline V gene data show CDR1 as SNHLY and CDR2 as FYNNEI. Trimming removed 7 bases from V and 3 bases from J; junction bases left unmatched: 5. This CDR3 is 15 amino acids long.

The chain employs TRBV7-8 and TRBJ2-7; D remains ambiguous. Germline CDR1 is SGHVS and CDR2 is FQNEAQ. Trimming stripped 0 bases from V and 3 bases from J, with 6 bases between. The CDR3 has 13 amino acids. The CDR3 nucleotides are TGTGCCAGCAGCTTAGCGCCTGGCTACGAGCAGTACTTC. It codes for CASSLAPGYEQYF.

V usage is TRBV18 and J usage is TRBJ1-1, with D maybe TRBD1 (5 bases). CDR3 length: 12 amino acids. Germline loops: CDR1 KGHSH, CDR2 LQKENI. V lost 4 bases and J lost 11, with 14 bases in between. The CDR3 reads CASSRDGGRAFF. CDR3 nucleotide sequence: TGTGCCAGCTCACGGGACGGTGGTCGGGCTTTCTTT.

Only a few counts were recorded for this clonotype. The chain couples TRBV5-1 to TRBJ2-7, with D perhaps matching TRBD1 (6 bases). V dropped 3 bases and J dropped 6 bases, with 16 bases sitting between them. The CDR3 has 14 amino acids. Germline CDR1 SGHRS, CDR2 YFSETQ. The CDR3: CASSSAGTPREQYF. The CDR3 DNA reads TGCGCCAGCAGCTCCGCCGGGACACCCCGCGAGCAGTACTTC.

CDR3 protein: CASSSRQDGLGYTF. In nucleotides, the CDR3 is TGTGCCAGCAGCTCCAGACAGGACGGGCTTGGCTACACCTTC. This chain uses TRBV7-9 with TRBJ1-2; D is possibly TRBD1 (6 bases). There are 14 residues in the CDR3. Trimming removed 4 bases at V and 7 bases at J, with 16 bases between. Germline values: CDR1 SEHNR, CDR2 FQNEAQ (reference sequence).

CDR3 protein: CASSPSHSGANVLTF. The DNA for the CDR3 is TGTGCCAGCAGCCCCAGCCATTCTGGGGCCAACGTCCTGACTTTC. The chain couples TRBV12-3 or TRBV12-4 to TRBJ2-6; D gene unclear. Trimming shortened V by 6 bases and J by 1 base, and 10 bases separated the two germline ends. This CDR3 comprises 15 residues.

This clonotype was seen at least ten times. The CDR3 is CASSPRFLGEGNQPQHF. The CDR3 nucleotides read TGTGCCAGCTCACCACGGTTTCTAGGGGAGGGCAATCAGCCCCAGCATTTT. V and J are TRBV18 and TRBJ1-5, with a possible D match to TRBD1 (5 bases). The CDR3 is 17 amino acids. V was cut by 1 base and J by 2 bases, with 15 bases left in between. CDR1 is KGHSH and CDR2 is LQKENI in the germline V gene.

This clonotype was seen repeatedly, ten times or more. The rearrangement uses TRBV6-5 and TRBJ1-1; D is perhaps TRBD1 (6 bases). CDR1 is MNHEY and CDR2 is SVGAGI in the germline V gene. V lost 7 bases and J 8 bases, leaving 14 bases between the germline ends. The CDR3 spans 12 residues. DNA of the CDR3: TGTGCCAGCACCCGCGAAGGGGGAGAAGCTTTCTTT. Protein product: CASTREGGEAFF.

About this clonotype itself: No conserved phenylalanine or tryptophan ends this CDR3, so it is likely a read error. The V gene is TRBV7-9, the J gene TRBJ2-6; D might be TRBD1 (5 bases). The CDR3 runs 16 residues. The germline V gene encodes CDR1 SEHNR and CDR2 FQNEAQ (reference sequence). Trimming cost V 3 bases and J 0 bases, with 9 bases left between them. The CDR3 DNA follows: TGTGCCAGCAGCTTGGGTCAGGGCTCTGGGGCCAACGTCCTGACTTAC. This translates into CASSLGQGSGANVLTY.

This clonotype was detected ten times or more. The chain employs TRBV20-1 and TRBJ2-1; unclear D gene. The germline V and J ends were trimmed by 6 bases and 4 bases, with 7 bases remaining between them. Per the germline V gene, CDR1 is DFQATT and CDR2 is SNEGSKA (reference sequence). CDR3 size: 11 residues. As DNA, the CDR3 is TGCAGTGCAGCACAGTACAATGAGCAGTTCTTC. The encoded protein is CSAAQYNEQFF.

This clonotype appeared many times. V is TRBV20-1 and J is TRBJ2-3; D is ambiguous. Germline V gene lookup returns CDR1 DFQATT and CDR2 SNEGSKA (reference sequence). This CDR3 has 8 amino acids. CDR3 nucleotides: TGCAGAACAGATACGCAGTATTTT. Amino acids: CRTDTQYF.

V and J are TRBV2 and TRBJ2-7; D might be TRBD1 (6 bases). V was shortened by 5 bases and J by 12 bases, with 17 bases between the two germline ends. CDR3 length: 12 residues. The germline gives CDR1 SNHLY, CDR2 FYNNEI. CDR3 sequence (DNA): TGTGCCAGCAGTTCCCGGGACATCCAACGGTACTTC. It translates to CASSSRDIQRYF. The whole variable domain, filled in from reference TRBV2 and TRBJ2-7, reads EPEVTQTPSHQVTQMGQEVILRCVPISNHLYFYWYRQILGQKVEFLVSFYNNEISEKSEIFDDQFSVERPDGSNFTLKIRSTKLEDSAMYFCASSSRDIQRYFGPGTRLTVT.

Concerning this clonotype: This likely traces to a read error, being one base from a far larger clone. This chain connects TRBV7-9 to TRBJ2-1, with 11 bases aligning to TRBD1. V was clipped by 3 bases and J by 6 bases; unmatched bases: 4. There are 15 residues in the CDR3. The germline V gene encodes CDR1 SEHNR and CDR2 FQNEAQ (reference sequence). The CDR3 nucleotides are TGTGCCAGCAGCTTGGGGGACAGGGGGATCAATGAGCAGTTCTTC. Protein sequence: CASSLGDRGINEQFF.

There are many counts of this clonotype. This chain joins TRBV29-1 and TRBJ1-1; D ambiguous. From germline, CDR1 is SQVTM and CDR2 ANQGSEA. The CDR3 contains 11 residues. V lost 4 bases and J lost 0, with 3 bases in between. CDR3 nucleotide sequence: TGCAGCGTTGCTTTGAACACTGAAGCTTTCTTT. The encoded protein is CSVALNTEAFF.

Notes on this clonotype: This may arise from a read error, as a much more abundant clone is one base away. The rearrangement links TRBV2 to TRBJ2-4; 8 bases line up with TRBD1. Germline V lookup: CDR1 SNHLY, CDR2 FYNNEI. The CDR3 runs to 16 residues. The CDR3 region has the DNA TGTGCCAGCGCAGGGTACAGGGGGTCTTCCAAAGACATTCAGTACTTC. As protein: CASAGYRGSSKDIQYF.

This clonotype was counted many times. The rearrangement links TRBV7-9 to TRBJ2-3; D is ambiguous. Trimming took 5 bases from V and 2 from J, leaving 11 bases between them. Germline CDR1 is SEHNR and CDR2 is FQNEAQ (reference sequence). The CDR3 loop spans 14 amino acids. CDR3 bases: TGTGCCAGCAGCCGGGTCTCGTACACAGATACGCAGTATTTT. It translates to CASSRVSYTDTQYF.

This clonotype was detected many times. The CDR3 DNA follows: TGCAGTGCTAGAGAAGTGGCGACAGCGAACTACAATGAGCAGTTCTTC. The encoded protein is CSAREVATANYNEQFF. The rearrangement joins TRBV20-1 to TRBJ2-1; D may be TRBD1 (5 bases). CDR1 and CDR2 from the germline V gene are DFQATT and SNEGSKA (reference sequence). There are 16 residues in the CDR3. With 0 bases removed from V and 3 bases from J, the gap between germline ends came to 15 bases.

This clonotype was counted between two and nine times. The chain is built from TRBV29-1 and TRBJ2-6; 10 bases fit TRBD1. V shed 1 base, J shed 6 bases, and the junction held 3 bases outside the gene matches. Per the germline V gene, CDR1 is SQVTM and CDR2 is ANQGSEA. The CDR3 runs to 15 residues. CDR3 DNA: TGCAGCGTTGAAGGACAGGGGGCGGAGGCCAACGTCCTGACTTTC. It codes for CSVEGQGAEANVLTF.

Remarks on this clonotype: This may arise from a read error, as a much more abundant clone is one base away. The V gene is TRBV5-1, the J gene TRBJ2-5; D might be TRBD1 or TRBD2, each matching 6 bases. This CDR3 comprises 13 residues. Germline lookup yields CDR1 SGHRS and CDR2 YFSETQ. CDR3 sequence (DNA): TGCGCCAGCGGCCTGATGGGGGGCGAGACCCAGCACTTC. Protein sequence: CASGLMGGETQHF.

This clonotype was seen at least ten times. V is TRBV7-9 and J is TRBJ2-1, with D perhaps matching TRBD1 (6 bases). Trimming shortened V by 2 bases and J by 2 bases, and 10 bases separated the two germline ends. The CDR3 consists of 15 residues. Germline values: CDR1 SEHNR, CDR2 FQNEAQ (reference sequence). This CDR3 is CASSLYDRTYNEQFF. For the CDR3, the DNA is TGTGCCAGCAGCTTATACGACAGGACCTACAATGAGCAGTTCTTC. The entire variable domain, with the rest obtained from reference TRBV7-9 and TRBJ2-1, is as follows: DTGVSQNPRHKITKRGQNVTFRCDPISEHNRLYWYRQTLGQGPEFLTYFQNEAQLEKSRLLSDRFSAERPKGSFSTLEIQRTEQGDSAMYLCASSLYDRTYNEQFFGPGTRLTVL.